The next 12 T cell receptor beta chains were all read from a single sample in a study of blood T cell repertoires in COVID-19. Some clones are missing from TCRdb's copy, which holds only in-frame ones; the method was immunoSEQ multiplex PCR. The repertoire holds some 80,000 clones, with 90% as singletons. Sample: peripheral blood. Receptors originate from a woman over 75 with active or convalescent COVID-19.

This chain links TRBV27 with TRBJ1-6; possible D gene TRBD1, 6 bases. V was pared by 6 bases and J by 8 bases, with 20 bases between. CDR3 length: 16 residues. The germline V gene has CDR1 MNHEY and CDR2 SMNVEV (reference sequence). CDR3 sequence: CASSNPQYRDHSPLHF. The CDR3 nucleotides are TGTGCCAGCAGCAACCCACAATACAGGGATCATTCACCCCTCCACTTT.

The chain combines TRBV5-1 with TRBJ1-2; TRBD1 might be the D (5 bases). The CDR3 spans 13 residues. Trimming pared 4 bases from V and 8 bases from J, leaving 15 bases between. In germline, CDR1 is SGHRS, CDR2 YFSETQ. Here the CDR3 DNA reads TGCGCCAGCAGCCCGGGCGGGGCAGAAGGCTACACCTTC. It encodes CASSPGGAEGYTF.

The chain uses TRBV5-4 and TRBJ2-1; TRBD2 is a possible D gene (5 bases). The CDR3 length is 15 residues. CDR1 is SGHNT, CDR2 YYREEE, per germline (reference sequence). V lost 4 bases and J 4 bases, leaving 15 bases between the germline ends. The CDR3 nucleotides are TGTGCCAGCAGCCTCGGGGTAGCGACTTACAATGAGCAGTTCTTC. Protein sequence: CASSLGVATYNEQFF.

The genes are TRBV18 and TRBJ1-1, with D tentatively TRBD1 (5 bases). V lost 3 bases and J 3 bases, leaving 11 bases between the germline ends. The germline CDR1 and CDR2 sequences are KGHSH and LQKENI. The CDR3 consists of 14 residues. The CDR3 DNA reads TGTGCCAGCTCACCCTCAAGGGGATACACTGAAGCTTTCTTT. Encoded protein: CASSPSRGYTEAFF. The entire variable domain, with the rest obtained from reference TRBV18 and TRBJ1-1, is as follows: NAGVMQNPRHLVRRRGQEARLRCSPMKGHSHVYWYRQLPEEGLKFMVYLQKENIIDESGMPKERFSAEFPKEGPSILRIQQVVRGDSAAYFCASSPSRGYTEAFFGQGTRLTVV.

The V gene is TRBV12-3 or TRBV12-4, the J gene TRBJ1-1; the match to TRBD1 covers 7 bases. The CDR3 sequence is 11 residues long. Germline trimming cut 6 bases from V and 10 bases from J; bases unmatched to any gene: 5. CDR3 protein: CASRIQGPAFF. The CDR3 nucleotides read TGTGCCAGCAGAATACAGGGGCCAGCTTTCTTT.

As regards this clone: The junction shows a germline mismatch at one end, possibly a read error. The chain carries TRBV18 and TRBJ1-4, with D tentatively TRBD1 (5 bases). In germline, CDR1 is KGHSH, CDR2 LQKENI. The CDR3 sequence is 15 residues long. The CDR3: CASSSPGLGNEKLFF. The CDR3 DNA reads TGTGCCAGCTCATCACCGGGACTGGGTAATGAAAAACTGTTTTTT.

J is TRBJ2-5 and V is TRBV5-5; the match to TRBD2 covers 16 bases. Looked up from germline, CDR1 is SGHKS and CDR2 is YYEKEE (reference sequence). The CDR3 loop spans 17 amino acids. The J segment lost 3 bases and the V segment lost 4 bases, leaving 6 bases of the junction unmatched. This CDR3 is CASSLPGLAGGKETQYF. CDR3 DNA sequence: TGTGCCAGCAGCCTACCGGGACTAGCGGGGGGGAAAGAGACCCAGTACTTC. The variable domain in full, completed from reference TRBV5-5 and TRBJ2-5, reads DAGVTQSPTHLIKTRGQQVTLRCSPISGHKSVSWYQQVLGQGPQFIFQYYEKEERGRGNFPDRFSARQFPNYSSELNVNALLLGDSALYLCASSLPGLAGGKETQYFGPGTRLLVL.

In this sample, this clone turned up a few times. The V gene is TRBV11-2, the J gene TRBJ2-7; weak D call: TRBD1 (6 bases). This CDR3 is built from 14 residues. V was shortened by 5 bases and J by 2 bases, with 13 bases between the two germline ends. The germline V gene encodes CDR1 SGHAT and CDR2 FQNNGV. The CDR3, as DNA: TGTGCCAGCAGCGGCCGACAGGACCCCTACGAGCAGTACTTC. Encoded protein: CASSGRQDPYEQYF.

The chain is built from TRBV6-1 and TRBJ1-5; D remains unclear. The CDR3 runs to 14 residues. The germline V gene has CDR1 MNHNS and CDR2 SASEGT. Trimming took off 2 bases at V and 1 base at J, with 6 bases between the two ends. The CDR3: CASSENGSNQPQHF. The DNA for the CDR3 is TGTGCCAGCAGTGAAAACGGGAGCAATCAGCCCCAGCATTTT.

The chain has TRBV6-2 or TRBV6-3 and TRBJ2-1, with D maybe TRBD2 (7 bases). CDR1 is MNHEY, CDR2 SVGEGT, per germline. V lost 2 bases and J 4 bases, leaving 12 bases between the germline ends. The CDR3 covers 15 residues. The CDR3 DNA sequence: TGTGCCAGCAGTTACGGGGGGGGCCTTTACAATGAGCAGTTCTTC. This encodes CASSYGGGLYNEQFF.

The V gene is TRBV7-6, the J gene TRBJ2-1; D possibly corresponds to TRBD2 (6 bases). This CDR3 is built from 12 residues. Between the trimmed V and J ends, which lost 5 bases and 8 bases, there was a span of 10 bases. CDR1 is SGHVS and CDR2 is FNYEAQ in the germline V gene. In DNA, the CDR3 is TGTGCCAGCAGCATACTAGCTGATGAGCAGTTCTTC. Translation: CASSILADEQFF.

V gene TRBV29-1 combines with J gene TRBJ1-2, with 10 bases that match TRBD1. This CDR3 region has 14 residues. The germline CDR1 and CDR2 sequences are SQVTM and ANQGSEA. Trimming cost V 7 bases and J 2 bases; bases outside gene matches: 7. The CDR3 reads CSAERTGGNYGYTF. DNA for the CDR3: TGCAGCGCCGAGCGGACAGGGGGAAACTATGGCTACACCTTC.